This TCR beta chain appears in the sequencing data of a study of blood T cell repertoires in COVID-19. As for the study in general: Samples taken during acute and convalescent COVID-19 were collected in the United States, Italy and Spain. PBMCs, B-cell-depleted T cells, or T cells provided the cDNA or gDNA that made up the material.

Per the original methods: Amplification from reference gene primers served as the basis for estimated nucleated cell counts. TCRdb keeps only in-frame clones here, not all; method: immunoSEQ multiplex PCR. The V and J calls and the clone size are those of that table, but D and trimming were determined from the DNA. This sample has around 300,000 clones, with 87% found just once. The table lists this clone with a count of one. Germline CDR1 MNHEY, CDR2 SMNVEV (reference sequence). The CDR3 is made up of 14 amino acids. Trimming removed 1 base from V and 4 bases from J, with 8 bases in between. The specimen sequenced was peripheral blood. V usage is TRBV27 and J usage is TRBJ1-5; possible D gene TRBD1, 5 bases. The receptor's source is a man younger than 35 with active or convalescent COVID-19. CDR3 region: CASSLWAGNQPQHF. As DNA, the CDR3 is TGTGCCAGCAGTTTATGGGCAGGGAATCAGCCCCAGCATTTT.